This is a list of T cell receptor beta chains from one sample in a study of T-cell reconstitution after alpha-beta-depleted transplantation in children. TCRdb fed the PCR reads into MiXCR, producing one record per CDR3 protein. In the table there are a few hundred thousand distinct CDR3 sequences, approximately 16% of which are singletons. Sequenced material: PBMCs from the stem cell graft donor, taken from the stem cell graft. These receptors came from a human donor who donated a stem cell graft to a child with acute lymphoblastic leukemia. Each CDR3 is given with its conserved first and last residue. A D gene is named only where the DNA matches it firmly. Expanded clones get a size class; other rows say once, few or many, or leave the size out.

d_call: .; j_call: TRBJ2-2; v_call: TRBV19; clone_size: .; cdr3_aa: CASSTRVGTGELFF; cdr3_nt: TGTGCCAGTAGTACCAGGGTTGGCACCGGGGAGCTGTTTTTT
d_call: TRBD2; j_call: TRBJ2-4; v_call: TRBV6-4; clone_size: few; cdr3_aa: CASSERGEQSYF; cdr3_nt: TGTGCCAGCAGCGAGCGGGGGGAGCAATCCTACTTC
d_call: .; j_call: TRBJ1-2; v_call: TRBV12-3/TRBV12-4; clone_size: .; cdr3_aa: CAITPEGFYGYTF; cdr3_nt: TGTGCCATCACTCCTGAGGGTTTCTATGGCTACACCTTC
d_call: .; j_call: TRBJ2-4; v_call: TRBV6-5; clone_size: .; cdr3_aa: CASSIQGAKNIQYF; cdr3_nt: TGTGCCAGCAGTATACAGGGAGCCAAAAACATTCAGTACTTC
d_call: .; j_call: TRBJ1-5; v_call: TRBV5-6; clone_size: few; cdr3_aa: CASSAWGSPNQPQHF; cdr3_nt: TGTGCCAGCAGCGCCTGGGGGTCCCCAAATCAGCCCCAGCATTTT
d_call: .; j_call: TRBJ1-4; v_call: TRBV20-1; clone_size: .; cdr3_aa: CSARDVRAAEKLFF; cdr3_nt: TGCAGTGCTAGAGACGTTCGGGCGGCTGAAAAACTGTTTTTT
d_call: .; j_call: TRBJ2-7; v_call: TRBV5-1; clone_size: .; cdr3_aa: CASSFHPRGGYEQYF; cdr3_nt: TGCGCCAGCAGCTTTCACCCCAGGGGAGGATACGAGCAGTACTTC
d_call: TRBD1; j_call: TRBJ1-2; v_call: TRBV5-1; clone_size: few; cdr3_aa: CASSLFGTGDSRTYGYTF; cdr3_nt: TGCGCCAGCAGCTTGTTTGGGACAGGGGATAGTAGGACCTATGGCTACACCTTC
d_call: TRBD2; j_call: TRBJ2-7; v_call: TRBV20-1; clone_size: .; cdr3_aa: CSARAPTSGGYEQYF; cdr3_nt: TGCAGTGCTAGAGCCCCGACTAGCGGAGGCTACGAGCAGTACTTC
d_call: TRBD1; j_call: TRBJ2-7; v_call: TRBV7-2; clone_size: few; cdr3_aa: CASSRDSRAYEQYF; cdr3_nt: TGTGCCAGCAGCCGGGACAGCAGGGCCTACGAGCAGTACTTC
d_call: .; j_call: TRBJ2-6; v_call: TRBV7-2; clone_size: .; cdr3_aa: CASSFSRSDSGANVLTF; cdr3_nt: TGTGCCAGCAGCTTCTCTAGGTCGGACTCTGGGGCCAACGTCCTGACTTTC
d_call: .; j_call: TRBJ2-4; v_call: TRBV2; clone_size: .; cdr3_aa: CASSEESRNIQYF; cdr3_nt: TGTGCCAGCAGTGAAGAATCCAGAAACATTCAGTACTTC
d_call: TRBD2; j_call: TRBJ2-3; v_call: TRBV15; clone_size: .; cdr3_aa: CATNPGGILSTDTQYF; cdr3_nt: TGTGCCACCAACCCCGGGGGGATTCTCAGCACAGATACGCAGTATTTT
d_call: .; j_call: TRBJ2-7; v_call: TRBV29-1; clone_size: .; cdr3_aa: CSAGVGEQYF; cdr3_nt: TGCAGCGCCGGAGTGGGCGAGCAGTACTTC
d_call: TRBD1; j_call: TRBJ2-2; v_call: TRBV15; clone_size: .; cdr3_aa: CATSSPGQGTPNTGELFF; cdr3_nt: TGTGCCACCAGCAGTCCGGGACAGGGGACCCCGAACACCGGGGAGCTGTTTTTT